A single sample gave rise to the 15 T cell receptor beta chains below, sequenced in a study of CD4 and CD8 cells across lung adenocarcinoma regions. TCRdb reprocessed the PCR reads via MiXCR and lists one record per CDR3 protein. The top ten clones hold roughly 29% of a sample with 21,000 or so distinct CDR3 sequences, roughly half of them seen once. Sequenced input: CD8+ T cells from the center of a lung tumor. These receptors were obtained from a female donor with lung adenocarcinoma. The CD4 and CD8 labels of this study may be unreliable.

The chain joins TRBV7-2 to TRBJ2-3; 9 nucleotides align to TRBD2. Germline V CDR1 and CDR2: SGHTA, FQGNSA. Trimming at V came to 3 bases and at J to 5 bases, leaving 12 bases not matched to a gene. CDR3 length: 17 amino acids. The CDR3 DNA sequence: TGTGCCAGCAGCTTTAGACGGCTAGCGGGGAACGGAGATACGCAGTATTTT. This codes for CASSFRRLAGNGDTQYF.

The V and J genes are TRBV6-1 and TRBJ1-4; D unclear. The V and J ends lost 6 bases and 0 bases respectively, with 8 bases between them. This CDR3 contains 14 residues. Germline V lookup: CDR1 MNHNS, CDR2 SASEGT. CDR3 DNA sequence: TGTGCCAGCAGGCCGGTTGCAACTAATGAAAAACTGTTTTTT. Its translation is CASRPVATNEKLFF.

Concerning this clonotype itself: A read error may explain this, as a much larger clone is one base away. This rearrangement joins TRBV27 to TRBJ2-1; weak D call: TRBD1 (6 bases). The DNA end is a closer match to TRBJ2-7, so the J assignment may be wrong. The CDR3 has 13 residues. Germline V gene sequence: CDR1 MNHEY, CDR2 SMNVEV (reference sequence). CDR3 sequence reads: CASSLRGYNEQYF. CDR3 coding DNA: TGTGCCAGCAGTTTAAGGGGGTACAATGAGCAGTACTTC.

The V gene is TRBV12-3 or TRBV12-4, the J gene TRBJ2-5; 9 nucleotides align to TRBD1. TRBJ2-7 matches the DNA end more closely, so the J call is doubtful. The CDR3 is 15 amino acids. The CDR3 is CASSRSGTGMYEQYF. As DNA, the CDR3 is TGTGCCAGCAGTCGATCCGGGACAGGGATGTACGAGCAGTACTTC.

The V and J genes are TRBV6-1 and TRBJ2-1; 9 bases line up with TRBD2. There are 14 residues in the CDR3. V shed 6 bases, J shed 3 bases, and the junction held 3 bases outside the gene matches. CDR1 is MNHNS, CDR2 SASEGT, per germline. The CDR3 region has the DNA TGTGCCAGCAGCCCGACTAGCGGCTACAATGAGCAGTTCTTC. Its protein is CASSPTSGYNEQFF.

V gene TRBV6-1 combines with J gene TRBJ2-7; 8 bases align to TRBD1. V was clipped by 4 bases and J by 3 bases; unmatched bases: 5. The length of the CDR3 is 14 residues. CDR1 and CDR2 from the germline V gene are MNHNS and SASEGT. The CDR3 coding sequence is TGTGCCAGCAGTGTCCGACAGGGGCGCTACGAGCAGTACGTC. Amino acid sequence: CASSVRQGRYEQYV.

Details on this clonotype: The junction departs from germline at one end; a sequencing error may be responsible. This chain connects TRBV27 to TRBJ2-3; possibly TRBD1 for D (6 bases). Germline CDR1 MNHEY, CDR2 SMNVEV (reference sequence). CDR3 length: 15 residues. CDR3 sequence (DNA): TGTGCCAGCAGGCAGGGGCTGGGAGCCACAGACATGCAGTACTTT. It yields the protein CASRQGLGATDMQYF.

In its sample, this clonotype is medium-sized. The chain couples TRBV27 to TRBJ1-2; TRBD1 matches 7 bases. V trimming: 1 base; J trimming: 7 bases; junction bases outside the gene matches: 12. The CDR3 loop spans 16 amino acids. Germline CDR1 and CDR2: MNHEY and SMNVEV (reference sequence). DNA of the CDR3: TGTGCCAGCAGTTTATTCGGGACAGCACCCGGGGGTGGCTACACCTTC. This gives the protein CASSLFGTAPGGGYTF.

In its sample, this clonotype was seen once. The V and J genes are TRBV6-1 and TRBJ2-4; TRBD1 aligns across 11 bases. V shed 4 bases and J 7 bases; nucleotides not matched to a gene: 6. Germline-derived CDR1 and CDR2 are MNHNS and SASEGT. The CDR3 contains 15 residues. CDR3 amino acids: CASSARTGGTNIQYF. The CDR3 DNA follows: TGTGCCAGCAGTGCCCGGACAGGGGGCACGAACATTCAGTACTTC.

This clonotype was seen only once. The V and J genes are TRBV27 and TRBJ2-1; the match to TRBD2 covers 9 bases. This CDR3 spans 16 amino acids. Looked up from germline, CDR1 is MNHEY and CDR2 is SMNVEV (reference sequence). After removal of 8 bases from V and 8 bases from J, the junction contained 16 bases not matched to a gene. This CDR3 is CASRCPGASGTDEQFF. The DNA for the CDR3 is TGTGCCAGCCGGTGCCCGGGGGCTAGCGGGACAGATGAGCAGTTCTTC.

J is TRBJ2-4 and V is TRBV10-1; D is possibly TRBD1 (5 bases). V was pared by 5 bases and J by 11 bases, with 16 bases between. Germline-derived CDR1 and CDR2 are WNHNN and SYGVQD (reference sequence). This CDR3 has 13 amino acids. CDR3 in DNA: TGCGCCAGCAGTTCGGACACCAGCTCCCTTCAGTACTTC. It translates to CASSSDTSSLQYF.

This chain joins TRBV27 and TRBJ2-1; D perhaps matches TRBD2 (6 bases). Trimming shortened V by 5 bases and J by 0 bases, and 8 bases separated the two germline ends. The CDR3 is 14 residues long. Per germline, CDR1 MNHEY and CDR2 SMNVEV (reference sequence). Here the CDR3 reads CASSHGSSYNEQFF. CDR3 DNA sequence: TGTGCCAGCAGTCACGGGAGCTCCTACAATGAGCAGTTCTTC.

In its sample, this clonotype ranks as medium-sized. The chain is built from TRBV4-1 and TRBJ2-5; 16 bases line up with TRBD2. The CDR3 extends over 19 amino acids. Germline V lookup: CDR1 MGHRA, CDR2 YSYEKL. J gave up 0 bases and V 3 bases, and 7 bases lay outside the gene matches. As DNA, the CDR3 is TGCGCCAGCAGCCACCCGGGACTAGCGGGAGGGCCCGACCAAGAGACCCAGTACTTC. Protein sequence: CASSHPGLAGGPDQETQYF.

Notes on this clonotype: One end of the junction varies from germline; a read error may be responsible. The chain joins TRBV5-1 to TRBJ2-5, with D perhaps TRBD1 (7 bases). The germline V gene encodes CDR1 SGHRS and CDR2 YFSETQ. This CDR3 is built from 15 residues. CDR3 sequence (DNA): TGCGCCGGGGGCGGAGGGGGCGGGCCTCAAGAGACCCAGTACTTT. Translation: CAGGGGGGPQETQYF.

This clonotype counts as medium-sized. The genes are TRBV6-5 and TRBJ2-1; 7 bases match TRBD2. Per the germline V gene, CDR1 is MNHEY and CDR2 is SVGAGI. V lost 8 bases and J lost 5; bases outside the gene matches: 12. The CDR3 runs to 15 residues. For the CDR3, the DNA is TGTGCCAGCTCATACAGCGGGGCGACGGACAATGAGCAGTTCTTC. Translation: CASSYSGATDNEQFF.